One and the same sample provided the 24 T cell receptor beta chains below, sequenced in a study of blood T cell repertoires in COVID-19. Sequencing was performed with immunoSEQ multiplex PCR; in TCRdb, only in-frame clones are kept and a portion is missing. Of about 180,000 clones listed, about four fifths are singletons. Sequencing input: peripheral blood. The receptors stem from a man in his sixties or seventies with active or convalescent COVID-19.

The chain couples TRBV7-9 to TRBJ1-1; no firm D call. Trimming took 7 bases from V and 1 from J, leaving 10 bases between them. The CDR3 runs 13 residues. Germline CDR1 SEHNR, CDR2 FQNEAQ (reference sequence). The CDR3 loop is CASMELGNTEAFF. CDR3 DNA sequence: TGTGCCAGCATGGAGTTGGGGAACACTGAAGCTTTCTTT. The whole variable domain, remainder taken from reference TRBV7-9 and TRBJ1-1, is DTGVSQNPRHKITKRGQNVTFRCDPISEHNRLYWYRQTLGQGPEFLTYFQNEAQLEKSRLLSDRFSAERPKGSFSTLEIQRTEQGDSAMYLCASMELGNTEAFFGQGTRLTVV.

The genes are TRBV5-1 and TRBJ2-1; 7 positions match TRBD2. Germline CDR1 reads SGHRS; CDR2 reads YFSETQ. The CDR3 has 17 residues. Germline trimming cut 0 bases from V and 0 bases from J; bases unmatched to any gene: 6. The CDR3 sequence: CASSLANGRDSYNEQFF. CDR3 DNA sequence: TGCGCCAGCAGCTTGGCCAATGGGAGGGACTCCTACAATGAGCAGTTCTTC. Combining the CDR3 with reference TRBV5-1 and TRBJ2-1 gives the whole variable domain KAGVTQTPRYLIKTRGQQVTLSCSPISGHRSVSWYQQTPGQGLQFLFEYFSETQRNKGNFPGRFSGRQFSNSRSEMNVSTLELGDSALYLCASSLANGRDSYNEQFFGPGTRLTVL.

The table lists this clone with a few counts. This rearrangement joins TRBV7-9 to TRBJ2-2, with D perhaps TRBD1 (6 bases). Trimming cost V 3 bases and J 6 bases, with 14 bases left between them. Germline values: CDR1 SEHNR, CDR2 FQNEAQ (reference sequence). CDR3 length: 15 residues. The CDR3 sequence is CASSLSQGVPGELFF. The CDR3, as DNA: TGTGCCAGCAGCTTGTCACAGGGTGTCCCCGGGGAGCTGTTTTTT.

The CDR3 region is CASSPLAGRSSTDTQYF. CDR3 DNA: TGTGCCAGCAGCCCTCTAGCGGGAAGATCTAGCACAGATACGCAGTATTTT. J is TRBJ2-3 and V is TRBV14, with 9 bases matching TRBD2. J gave up 0 bases and V 4 bases, and 8 bases lay outside the gene matches. Germline V CDR1 and CDR2: SGHDN, FVKESK. This CDR3 region has 17 residues.

This clone was seen only once. The rearrangement uses TRBV18 and TRBJ2-5; the match to TRBD1 covers 7 bases. Germline V lookup: CDR1 KGHSH, CDR2 LQKENI. Germline trimming cut 0 bases from V and 7 bases from J; bases unmatched to any gene: 8. CDR3 length equals 15 residues. This chain's CDR3 is CASSPPSDRVGTQYF. CDR3 sequence (DNA): TGTGCCAGCTCACCACCCAGCGACAGGGTAGGGACCCAGTACTTC.

J is TRBJ2-3 and V is TRBV19; 8 bases match TRBD2. The CDR3 spans 18 residues. The germline V gene has CDR1 LNHDA and CDR2 SQIVND (reference sequence). Losses at the gene ends were 0 bases for V and 1 base for J; bases not matched to a gene: 9. The CDR3 DNA reads TGTGCCAGTAGTATAGACCCCTCGGGACTAGGGGGCACAGATACGCAGTATTTT. Translating gives CASSIDPSGLGGTDTQYF.

The J gene is TRBJ2-1, the V gene TRBV18; TRBD2 matches 10 bases. This CDR3 is built from 15 residues. Germline CDR1 KGHSH, CDR2 LQKENI. J lost 6 bases, V lost 5 bases, and 7 bases had no gene match. CDR3 loop: CASSADGTSVNEQFF. CDR3 sequence (DNA): TGTGCCAGCTCAGCGGACGGGACTAGCGTCAATGAGCAGTTCTTC.

The V and J genes are TRBV19 and TRBJ1-1; no clear D. Per the germline V gene, CDR1 is LNHDA and CDR2 is SQIVND (reference sequence). The CDR3 contains 14 residues. Trimming removed 3 bases at V and 0 bases at J, with 8 bases between. The CDR3 region has the DNA TGTGCCAGTAGTATTGGAGAGATGAACACTGAAGCTTTCTTT. Encoded protein: CASSIGEMNTEAFF.

The V and J genes are TRBV18 and TRBJ2-3; no reliable D call. V was pared by 5 bases and J by 0 bases, with 15 bases between. The CDR3 contains 16 residues. Per the germline V gene, CDR1 is KGHSH and CDR2 is LQKENI. CDR3 in amino acids: CASSTVRKSSTDTQYF. CDR3 bases: TGTGCCAGCTCAACGGTGCGGAAATCCAGCACAGATACGCAGTATTTT. The entire variable domain, with the rest obtained from reference TRBV18 and TRBJ2-3, is as follows: NAGVMQNPRHLVRRRGQEARLRCSPMKGHSHVYWYRQLPEEGLKFMVYLQKENIIDESGMPKERFSAEFPKEGPSILRIQQVVRGDSAAYFCASSTVRKSSTDTQYFGPGTRLTVL.

For this clone: One end of the junction does not line up with germline, which may come from a read error. The chain has TRBV7-9 and TRBJ2-1; perhaps TRBD2 as D (5 bases). The CDR3 extends over 14 amino acids. Germline assignment: CDR1 SEHNR and CDR2 FQNEAQ (reference sequence). The CDR3 protein is CASSLVRGPFNRIF. CDR3 in DNA: TGTGCCAGCAGCTTAGTCCGCGGGCCCTTTAATAGGATCTTC.

The CDR3 loop reads CASTYGGASNTGELFF. CDR3 in DNA: TGTGCCAGCACCTACGGGGGGGCCTCGAACACCGGGGAGCTGTTTTTT. The genes are TRBV7-2 and TRBJ2-2, with 8 bases fitting TRBD2. CDR3 length: 16 residues. V was pared by 7 bases and J by 0 bases, with 7 bases of the junction left unmatched. CDR1 and CDR2 (germline): SGHTA, FQGNSA.

The chain recombines TRBV7-2 with TRBJ1-6, with a tentative D call TRBD1 (5 bases). Germline V gene sequence: CDR1 SGHTA, CDR2 FQGNSA. This CDR3 has 16 residues. V lost 4 bases and J lost 0, with 10 bases in between. The CDR3 nucleotides read TGTGCCAGCAGCTCCCAGGGAGGCTCCTATAATTCACCCCTCCACTTT. Translation gives CASSSQGGSYNSPLHF.

The chain is built from TRBV3-1 (or the pseudogene TRBV3-2) and TRBJ1-1, with D possibly matching TRBD1 (5 bases). The CDR3 extends over 14 amino acids. With 1 base removed from V and 4 bases from J, the gap between germline ends came to 10 bases. CDR1 and CDR2 (germline): LGHDT, YNNKEL (reference sequence). DNA of the CDR3: TGTGCCAGCAGCCAAGGGCAGGGTGTCACTGAAGCTTTCTTT. It codes for CASSQGQGVTEAFF.

The chain couples TRBV27 to TRBJ1-5; D not certain. Between the trimmed V and J ends, which lost 10 bases and 0 bases, there was a span of 16 bases. The length of the CDR3 is 15 residues. Germline V CDR1 and CDR2: MNHEY, SMNVEV (reference sequence). The CDR3 nucleotides read TGTGCCACCGCCCAGATCCCTGATAGCAATCAGCCCCAGCATTTT. It specifies CATAQIPDSNQPQHF.

The chain uses TRBV18 and TRBJ2-1; 13 nucleotides match TRBD2. After removal of 4 bases from V and 9 bases from J, the junction contained 6 bases not matched to a gene. The CDR3 is made up of 15 amino acids. The germline gives CDR1 KGHSH, CDR2 LQKENI. This chain's CDR3 is CASSLGLAGDGEQFF. For the CDR3, the DNA is TGTGCCAGCTCACTCGGACTAGCGGGAGACGGTGAGCAGTTCTTC.

The rearrangement uses TRBV29-1 and TRBJ1-2; 8 bases align to TRBD1. Germline-derived CDR1 and CDR2 are SQVTM and ANQGSEA. This CDR3 comprises 14 residues. The J segment lost 8 bases and the V segment lost 4 bases, leaving 12 bases of the junction unmatched. CDR3: CSVGGQVDTGGYTF. CDR3 nucleotide sequence: TGCAGCGTTGGGGGACAGGTGGATACAGGGGGCTACACCTTC.

J is TRBJ1-6 and V is TRBV6-5; no clear D gene. The CDR3 runs to 15 residues. From germline, CDR1 is MNHEY and CDR2 SVGAGI. The germline V and J ends were trimmed by 2 bases and 3 bases, with 8 bases remaining between them. The CDR3 sequence: CASSYARIYNSPLHF. The CDR3 DNA sequence: TGTGCCAGCAGTTACGCCAGGATCTATAATTCACCCCTCCACTTT.

This chain uses TRBV7-2 with TRBJ2-7; 9 bases map to TRBD2. Unmatched junction bases numbered 15, after V lost 3 bases and J lost 9 bases. This CDR3 contains 16 residues. CDR1 SGHTA and CDR2 FQGNSA come from the germline V gene. In DNA, the CDR3 is TGTGCCAGCAGCTTGGTTCTAGCGGGGTCCTCTACGAGGCAGTACTTC. It codes for CASSLVLAGSSTRQYF.

This chain links TRBV7-9 with TRBJ2-7; D not resolved. Germline CDR1 SEHNR, CDR2 FQNEAQ (reference sequence). Trimming stripped 2 bases from V and 3 bases from J, with 8 bases between. CDR3 size: 13 residues. The CDR3 DNA sequence: TGTGCCAGCAGCTTAAACTCAGGCTACGAGCAGTACTTC. Protein sequence: CASSLNSGYEQYF. The whole variable domain, remainder taken from reference TRBV7-9 and TRBJ2-7, is DTGVSQNPRHKITKRGQNVTFRCDPISEHNRLYWYRQTLGQGPEFLTYFQNEAQLEKSRLLSDRFSAERPKGSFSTLEIQRTEQGDSAMYLCASSLNSGYEQYFGPGTRLTVT.

This chain links TRBV3-1 (or the pseudogene TRBV3-2) with TRBJ2-3; 7 bases map to TRBD2. The CDR3 consists of 16 residues. V was clipped by 0 bases and J by 2 bases; unmatched bases: 5. The germline gives CDR1 LGHDT, CDR2 YNNKEL (reference sequence). The CDR3 spells CASSQDSLAPTDTQYF. The CDR3 nucleotides read TGTGCCAGCAGCCAAGATTCACTAGCGCCCACAGATACGCAGTATTTT.

This clone appeared once. The chain has TRBV28 and TRBJ1-1; D unclear. The CDR3 sequence is 11 residues long. V gave up 7 bases and J gave up 1 base, with 4 bases separating them. CDR1 and CDR2 (germline): MDHEN, SYDVKM. CDR3 sequence: CASTKNTEAFF. The CDR3 bases are TGTGCCAGCACAAAGAACACTGAAGCTTTCTTT.

CDR3 residues: CASTSGDEAFF. The CDR3 coding sequence is TGTGCCAGCACATCAGGGGATGAAGCTTTCTTT. The chain uses TRBV2 and TRBJ1-1; D is perhaps TRBD1 (6 bases). CDR1 and CDR2 (germline): SNHLY, FYNNEI. The CDR3 runs to 11 residues. V shed 7 bases and J shed 7 bases, with 10 bases lying between them.

The chain uses TRBV29-1 and TRBJ1-2; D perhaps matches TRBD1 (6 bases). The CDR3 spans 16 residues. Trimming left V 0 bases short and J 4 bases short, with 18 bases between. CDR1 is SQVTM, CDR2 ANQGSEA, per germline. The chain's CDR3 is CSVEETGGGVGYGYTF. The CDR3 region has the DNA TGCAGCGTTGAAGAGACGGGCGGGGGCGTGGGCTATGGCTACACCTTC.

The V and J genes are TRBV6-5 and TRBJ2-2; D may be TRBD1 (6 bases). With 7 bases removed from V and 2 bases from J, the gap between germline ends came to 11 bases. The CDR3 extends over 14 amino acids. CDR1 MNHEY and CDR2 SVGAGI come from the germline V gene. CDR3 loop: CASNQDSNTGELFF. CDR3 coding DNA: TGTGCCAGCAACCAGGACAGTAACACCGGGGAGCTGTTTTTT.